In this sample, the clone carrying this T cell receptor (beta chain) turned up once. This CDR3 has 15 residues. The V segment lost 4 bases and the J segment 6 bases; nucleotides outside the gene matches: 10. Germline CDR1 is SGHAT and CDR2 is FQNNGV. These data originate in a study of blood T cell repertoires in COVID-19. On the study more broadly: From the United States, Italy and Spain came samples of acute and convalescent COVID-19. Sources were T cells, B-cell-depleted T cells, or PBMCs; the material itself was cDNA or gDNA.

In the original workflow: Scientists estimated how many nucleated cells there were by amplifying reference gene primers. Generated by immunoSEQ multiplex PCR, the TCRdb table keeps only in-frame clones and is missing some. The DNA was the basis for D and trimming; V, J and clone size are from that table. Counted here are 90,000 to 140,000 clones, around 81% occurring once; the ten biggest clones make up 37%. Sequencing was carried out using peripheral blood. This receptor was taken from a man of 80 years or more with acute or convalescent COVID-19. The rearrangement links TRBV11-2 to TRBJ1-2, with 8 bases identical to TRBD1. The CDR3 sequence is CASSSTLDRAHGYTF. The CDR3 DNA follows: TGTGCCAGCAGCTCCACTCTGGACAGGGCACATGGCTACACCTTC.